This TCR beta chain was sequenced for a study of T-cell reconstitution after alpha-beta-depleted transplantation in children. Whole-study results and caveats: Expanded graft clones, several hundred of them, were reportedly the source of alpha-beta T cells about two months after transplant. Once a year had passed after transplant, T-cell counts and diversity came mostly from newly produced T cells. It was surviving recipient T cells and thymic progenitors that gave some patients high TCRbeta diversity at day 60.

Preparing the TCRbeta library involved the use of unique molecular identifiers. TCRdb passed the PCR reads through MiXCR, listing each CDR3 protein once. This table has about 980,000 distinct CDR3 sequences, about 30% appearing once. This clonotype occurred a few times. Its antigen is still unknown. This TCR was sampled from a boy less than two years old who had a stem cell transplant for SCID, so the T cells may come from the graft donor. The specimen was PBMCs, mostly from graft donor cells, collected 360 days after TCRalphabeta/CD19-depleted stem cell transplant.

The CDR3, as DNA: TGTGCCAGCAGCCAAGGAATTGAGGGTCTTACCGGGGAGCTGTTTTTT. This gives the protein CASSQGIEGLTGELFF. The chain uses TRBV3-1 and TRBJ2-2; D may be TRBD2 (5 bases). The CDR3 consists of 16 residues. Trimming took off 1 base at V and 5 bases at J, with 14 bases between the two ends. Germline V gene lookup returns CDR1 LGHDT and CDR2 YNNKEL (reference sequence).